This TCR beta chain was retrieved from a study of cytomegalovirus exposure and HLA in healthy donors. Study-level background: The 120 or so validation repertoires used a platform that matched the one used for the approximately 610 first-cohort repertoires, as a later analysis reported. Study-wide results and caveats: Some public TCRs appeared in many individuals, while most sequences were rare. Overall, around 150 TCR beta chains were annotated as cytomegalovirus-associated.

Comments on this clone: Its specificity is not known.

Trimming shortened V by 2 bases and J by 2 bases, and 10 bases separated the two germline ends. The germline CDR1 and CDR2 sequences are MDHEN and SYDVKM. The CDR3 loop spans 15 amino acids. Produced via immunoSEQ multiplex PCR; TCRdb's table is partial and in-frame only. The sample includes about 360,000 clones, 86% of them seen just once. The sample comprised PBMCs. The sequence came from a woman aged 18-29 years in good health and CMV-seronegative. The rearrangement uses TRBV28 and TRBJ1-3; D is unresolved. The CDR3 nucleotides read TGTGCCAGCAGTTTACTGTCAGGCCCTGGAAACACCATATATTTT. It codes for CASSLLSGPGNTIYF.